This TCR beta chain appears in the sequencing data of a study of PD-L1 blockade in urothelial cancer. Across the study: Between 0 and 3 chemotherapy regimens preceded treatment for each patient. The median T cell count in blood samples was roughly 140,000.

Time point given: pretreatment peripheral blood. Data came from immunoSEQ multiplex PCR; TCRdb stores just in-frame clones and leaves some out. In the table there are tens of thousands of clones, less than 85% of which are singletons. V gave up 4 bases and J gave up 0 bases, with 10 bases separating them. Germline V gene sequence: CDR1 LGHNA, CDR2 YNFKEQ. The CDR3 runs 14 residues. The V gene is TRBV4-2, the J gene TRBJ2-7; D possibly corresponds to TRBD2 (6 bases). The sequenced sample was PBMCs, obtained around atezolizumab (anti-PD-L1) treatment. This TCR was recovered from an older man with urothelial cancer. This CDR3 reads CASSRGDGSYEQYF. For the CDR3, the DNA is TGTGCCAGCAGCCGGGGGGACGGCTCCTACGAGCAGTACTTC.